A selection of T cell receptor beta chains follows, all from one sample in a study of vaccination effects on CD4 cells after COVID-19. Which antigens these TCRs recognize remains unknown. TCRdb's copy holds only in-frame clones and misses some; the assay was immunoSEQ multiplex PCR. The sample has under 60,000 clones, approximately 70% seen once. The material sequenced was CD4+ T cells from PBMCs cultured without peptide, taken before COVID-19 vaccination. These receptors all stem from a human donor who received a COVID-19 vaccine. Each CDR3 is given without its conserved first and last residue. Not all rows give a size; the values are once, few, many and, for expanded clones, a class.

size	V	J	length	CDR3
.	TRBV5-1	TRBJ2-3	12	ASSPSTGTDTQY
.	TRBV10-3	TRBJ1-1	12	AIRAGGGGTEAF
.	TRBV18	TRBJ2-7	14	ASSPAAGASSYEQY
few	TRBV19	TRBJ1-4	14	ASSIERVRIGEKLF
few	TRBV18	TRBJ1-2	11	ASSPRTRYGYT
once	TRBV7-2	TRBJ1-6	13	ASSLSPGEGSPLH
.	TRBV28	TRBJ1-2	12	ASRRAGADYGYT
.	TRBV7-2	TRBJ2-5	11	ASSGVSGETQY
.	TRBV6-5	TRBJ1-1	11	ASRTGVNTEAF
.	TRBV12-3/TRBV12-4	TRBJ1-2	11	ASRPRENYGYT
.	TRBV30	TRBJ2-7	13	AWIPPAGSTYEQY
.	TRBV5-6	TRBJ2-2	10	ASSPGQGELF
.	TRBV5-4	TRBJ2-1	13	ASSLGLSSYNEQF
.	TRBV9	TRBJ1-6	13	ASSAPPPNNSPLH
.	TRBV27	TRBJ2-1	10	ASSLRGGEQF
.	TRBV7-9	TRBJ2-7	13	ASSLVNRGRYEQY
.	TRBV9	TRBJ2-3	12	ASSVVPGADTQY
.	TRBV14	TRBJ2-1	13	ASSQVAGGTQEQF
.	TRBV9	TRBJ2-1	13	ASSPLLSSYNEQF
.	TRBV5-5	TRBJ1-5	14	ASSPARSGFNQPQH
.	TRBV5-6	TRBJ2-2	14	ASSPLVRARAGELF
.	TRBV15	TRBJ1-2	14	ATSPRMGGVSGGYT
.	TRBV12-1	TRBJ2-6	16	ASSFFGRGCSGANVLT
few	TRBV6-5	TRBJ1-1	10	ASSLRGSEAF
.	TRBV28	TRBJ2-7	14	ASSSRSGGLSYEQY
.	TRBV19	TRBJ2-7	16	ASSPGPGQGVYYYEQY
few	TRBV7-2	TRBJ1-4	13	ASSSGGGANEKLF
.	TRBV6-5	TRBJ1-5	12	ASKRTDSNQPQH